Below, one T cell receptor (beta chain) is given with its context. The antigen remains unidentified. The repertoire was sequenced with immunoSEQ multiplex PCR; TCRdb's copy has only in-frame clones and lacks some. The repertoire holds 70,000 to 90,000 clones, with 93% as singletons. The sample belongs to a study of siplizumab effects on memory and regulatory T cells. Study results and caveats: Siplizumab significantly decreased alloreactive sequences from unstimulated CD4+ memory cells.

CDR3 length: 15 residues. Looked up from germline, CDR1 is MNHNS and CDR2 is SASEGT. The ends were cut back, 3 bases at V and 3 bases at J, with 14 bases in the middle. The sequenced sample consisted of CD8+ T cells sorted from blood. V usage is TRBV6-1 and J usage is TRBJ1-1; D is possibly TRBD1 (5 bases). The clonotype originates from a human donor in good health. The CDR3 spells CASSEFGGMDTEAFF. CDR3 nucleotides: TGTGCCAGCAGTGAGTTCGGGGGTATGGACACTGAAGCTTTCTTT.